A single sample gave rise to the 17 T cell receptor beta chains below, sequenced in a study of blood T cell repertoires in COVID-19. Repertoires were generated with immunoSEQ multiplex PCR, while TCRdb's copy carries only in-frame clones and drops some. Here the sample spans roughly 190,000 clones, roughly 82% being singletons. Material for sequencing was peripheral blood. These receptors originate from a woman aged 60-70 years with COVID-19, enrolled during active disease.

The gene calls are TRBV25-1 and TRBJ1-6; D is possibly TRBD1 (6 bases). This CDR3 contains 14 residues. From germline, CDR1 is MGHDK and CDR2 SYGVNS. CDR3 coding DNA: TGTGCTTCCTCCCCGACAGGCTTGTATTCACCCCTCCACTTT. This translates into CASSPTGLYSPLHF.

V is TRBV4-2 and J is TRBJ2-1; 11 bases match TRBD2. The length of the CDR3 is 16 residues. Germline loops: CDR1 LGHNA, CDR2 YNFKEQ. J was trimmed by 8 bases and V by 0 bases; bases with no gene match: 6. For the CDR3, the DNA is TGTGCCAGCAGCCAAGATCAGGGTAGCGGGGGGGATGAGCAGTTCTTC. This codes for CASSQDQGSGGDEQFF.

The chain links TRBV29-1 to TRBJ1-2; TRBD1 matches at 8 bases. After removal of 4 bases from V and 2 bases from J, the junction contained 6 bases not matched to a gene. The germline V gene has CDR1 SQVTM and CDR2 ANQGSEA. This CDR3 has 14 residues. CDR3 protein: CSVARTGTNYGYTF. In DNA, the CDR3 is TGCAGCGTTGCTAGGACAGGGACCAACTATGGCTACACCTTC.

The rearrangement uses TRBV6-5 and TRBJ2-3, with TRBD2 identical over 9 bases. CDR1 and CDR2 (germline): MNHEY, SVGAGI. The CDR3 loop spans 13 amino acids. J gave up 4 bases and V 7 bases, and 3 bases lay outside the gene matches. The CDR3 DNA follows: TGTGCCAGCACTCTAGCGGGGTCAGATACGCAGTATTTT. Translation gives CASTLAGSDTQYF.

This clone was detected a few times. The J gene is TRBJ2-6, the V gene TRBV5-6; 7 bases are a match to TRBD1. Germline V CDR1 and CDR2: SGHDT, YYEEEE. Unmatched junction bases numbered 19, after V lost 3 bases and J lost 13 bases. This CDR3 is built from 17 residues. CDR3 sequence (DNA): TGTGCCAGCAGCTCCTCAACAACCGACAGGGTCTCGGAGGTCCTGACTTTC. Protein sequence: CASSSSTTDRVSEVLTF.

This clone was seen once. The chain recombines TRBV27 with TRBJ2-7; 8 bases agree with TRBD1. The ends lost 6 bases at V and 4 bases at J; junction bases unmatched: 11. Looked up from germline, CDR1 is MNHEY and CDR2 is SMNVEV (reference sequence). The CDR3 has 15 residues. In DNA, the CDR3 is TGTGCCAGCAGGAAATCGACAGGGGCTTCTTACGAGCAGTACTTC. Its protein is CASRKSTGASYEQYF.

The rearrangement joins TRBV18 to TRBJ1-5; TRBD1 is a possible D gene (6 bases). V was clipped by 3 bases and J by 2 bases, with 14 bases between them. Germline-derived CDR1 and CDR2 are KGHSH and LQKENI. The CDR3 has 16 amino acids. This chain's CDR3 is CASSPTGMRGNQPQHF. The CDR3 nucleotides read TGTGCCAGCTCACCTACAGGGATGCGCGGCAATCAGCCCCAGCATTTT.

This chain links TRBV5-4 with TRBJ1-4, with D possibly being TRBD1 (6 bases). The CDR3 runs 14 residues. Trimming took 1 base from V and 5 from J, leaving 9 bases between them. Germline V gene lookup returns CDR1 SGHNT and CDR2 YYREEE (reference sequence). The CDR3 here is CASSLKGGNEKLFF. The DNA for the CDR3 is TGTGCCAGCAGCTTGAAGGGGGGGAATGAAAAACTGTTTTTT.

This clone was seen just once. This chain connects TRBV27 to TRBJ1-4, with D possibly being TRBD1 (6 bases). Germline V gene sequence: CDR1 MNHEY, CDR2 SMNVEV (reference sequence). This CDR3 contains 14 residues. Deletions cut 6 bases from V and 4 bases from J, with 12 bases between. CDR3 region: CASSLQGSNEKLFF. CDR3 sequence (DNA): TGTGCCAGCAGCTTACAGGGAAGTAATGAAAAACTGTTTTTT. Variable domain in full (rest from reference TRBV27 and TRBJ1-4): EAQVTQNPRYLITVTGKKLTVTCSQNMNHEYMSWYRQDPGLGLRQIYYSMNVEVTDKGDVPEGYKVSRKEKRNFPLILESPSPNQTSLYFCASSLQGSNEKLFFGSGTQLSVL.

The chain uses TRBV6-1 and TRBJ1-1; 12 bases fit TRBD1. With 2 bases clipped from V and 1 base from J, the junction kept 5 bases outside the gene matches. This CDR3 contains 17 residues. The germline V gene encodes CDR1 MNHNS and CDR2 SASEGT. CDR3 residues: CASSEYSGQGANTEAFF. The DNA for the CDR3 is TGTGCCAGCAGTGAATATTCGGGACAGGGGGCGAACACTGAAGCTTTCTTT.

The genes are TRBV27 and TRBJ2-1, with 11 bases aligning to TRBD1. Germline V gives CDR1 MNHEY, CDR2 SMNVEV (reference sequence). V lost 7 bases, J lost 8 bases, and 7 bases stayed unmatched. CDR3 length equals 14 residues. CDR3 bases: TGTGCCAGCAAACCGGGACAGGGGGGGTATGAGCAGTTCTTC. The encoded protein is CASKPGQGGYEQFF.

The genes are TRBV19 and TRBJ2-3, with TRBD2 matching 11 bases. The CDR3 runs to 18 residues. After removal of 0 bases from V and 4 bases from J, the junction contained 9 bases not matched to a gene. CDR1 is LNHDA and CDR2 is SQIVND in the germline V gene (reference sequence). The CDR3 DNA is TGTGCCAGTAGTATAGAGGGAAGACTAGCGGGAATTGCAGATACGCAGTATTTT. It encodes CASSIEGRLAGIADTQYF.

The genes are TRBV7-9 and TRBJ2-7, with D hard to call. The germline V and J ends were trimmed by 4 bases and 3 bases, with 13 bases remaining between them. Germline V gene sequence: CDR1 SEHNR, CDR2 FQNEAQ (reference sequence). The CDR3 is 14 residues long. The CDR3 DNA reads as TGTGCCAGCAGCTCCTCCTTGCCGGGCTACGAGCAGTACGTC. It is translated as CASSSSLPGYEQYV.

The V and J genes are TRBV30 and TRBJ1-6, with 8 positions matching TRBD1. Per the germline V gene, CDR1 is GTSNPN and CDR2 is SVGIG (reference sequence). The V gene end was trimmed by 5 bases and the J gene end by 10 bases; junction bases not matched to a gene: 4. The CDR3 consists of 12 residues. The CDR3 region has the DNA TGTGCCTGGGGACAGGGAGGGTCACCCCTCCACTTT. It is translated as CAWGQGGSPLHF.

The chain is built from TRBV28 and TRBJ2-2, with D tentatively TRBD1 (6 bases). Germline loops: CDR1 MDHEN, CDR2 SYDVKM. The CDR3 is 15 amino acids. V was trimmed by 3 bases and J by 1 base, leaving 9 bases between them. The CDR3 DNA reads TGTGCCAGCAGTTTTCCCAGGGGGAACACCGGGGAGCTGTTTTTT. This translates into CASSFPRGNTGELFF.

V gene TRBV7-9 combines with J gene TRBJ1-3; D unresolved. The V gene lost 7 bases and the J gene lost 1 base, with 14 bases spanning the gap. The CDR3 consists of 15 residues. Germline lookup yields CDR1 SEHNR and CDR2 FQNEAQ (reference sequence). DNA of the CDR3: TGTGCCAGCATTTCCGGAGAGGAATCTGGAAACACCATATATTTT. Its translation: CASISGEESGNTIYF.

The chain employs TRBV18 and TRBJ2-5; D may be TRBD2 (7 bases). The V gene's germline CDR1 is KGHSH and CDR2 LQKENI. The CDR3 consists of 15 residues. Between the trimmed V and J ends, which lost 1 base and 2 bases, there was a span of 11 bases. CDR3 in amino acids: CASSPRGGTQETQYF. In DNA form, the CDR3 reads TGTGCCAGCTCACCACGGGGGGGCACACAAGAGACCCAGTACTTC.